This TCR beta chain was recovered during a study of patients and donors after allogeneic stem cell transplantation (dated by TCRdb to the early 2020s). Turning to this clonotype: Its specific antigen is unknown. No per-base quality is available; no much larger clone lies one base away.

The library was obtained by RT-PCR. The run used a NextSeq 550. Clones were called with MiXCR by TCRdb after fastp trimmed the public reads at Q25, and only in-frame beta chains were retained. Each CDR3 protein appears once, grouped with its most common genes and DNA. Across this sample there are about 960,000 distinct CDR3 sequences, with 15% to 20% seen only once. The leading ten clones occupy around 6% of the sample. The sequenced sample consisted of blood, either unsorted or a sorted T cell fraction (not recorded which). The sequence was collected from a human donor who was either an allogeneic HSCT recipient or a stem cell or donor lymphocyte infusion donor (not recorded which). It is not recorded whose cells these are; they may come from a transplant donor.

The CDR3 protein sequence reads: CASGPRGIKEKLFF. At the DNA level, the sequence is TGTGCCAGCGGACCACGGGGAATAAAAGAAAAACTGTTTTTT. Recombination connected TRBV6-2 or TRBV6-3 to TRBJ1-4, with no reliable assignment of the D segment. The CDR3 goes from the cysteine to the phenylalanine over 14 residues. Of all the DNA, just the CDR3 is kept, 42 bases in frame from base 1. The CDR1 and CDR2 encoded by the germline V gene are MNHEY and SVGEGT. Relative to germline, V is 8 bases shorter and J is 8 bases shorter, with 18 bases between their ends.